This TCR beta chain came from a study of identifying expanded T cells in peripheral blood. The table lists this clone with a count of one. Its antigen is currently unknown. TCRdb keeps only in-frame clones here, not all; method: immunoSEQ multiplex PCR. Of about 85,000 clones in the sample, 88% were seen once. Study-wide results and limits: Differentially abundant clones: around 1.1 between replicates, around 17 at 2 to 3 weeks, 18 to 20 at four.

This TCR came from a person aged 18 to 70 in good health. Sample: blood.

The CDR3 region is CSVLRGGTTEAFF. CDR3 sequence (DNA): TGCAGCGTTCTGAGAGGGGGGACCACTGAAGCTTTCTTT. This sequence joins TRBV29-1 and TRBJ1-1; a possible D gene is TRBD1 (6 bases). V was pared by 5 bases and J by 4 bases, with 14 bases between. CDR3 length: 13 amino acids. CDR1 is SQVTM, CDR2 ANQGSEA, per germline.